This is a list of T cell receptor beta chains from one sample in a study of blood T cell repertoires in COVID-19. The protocol was immunoSEQ multiplex PCR, while the TCRdb copy is restricted to in-frame clones and leaves out a portion. The sample holds tens of thousands of clones, roughly 90% seen once. What was sequenced was peripheral blood. Every receptor here comes from a human donor in a cohort sampled during active COVID-19. Each CDR3 is given with its conserved first and last residue. Fields, in order: D gene, clone size, J gene, V gene, CDR3 protein, CDR3 DNA. D genes are given only for firm matches. A row's size may be missing; if present it is once, few, many or a size class.

- | - | TRBJ1-2 | TRBV4-3 | CASSLAGDGYTF | TGCGCCAGCAGTCTGGCAGGGGATGGCTACACCTTC
- | - | TRBJ1-1 | TRBV11-3 | CASSPRGMNTEAFF | TGTGCCAGCAGCCCCCGGGGTATGAACACTGAAGCTTTCTTT
TRBD1 | few | TRBJ2-7 | TRBV7-6 | CASSLGTGYEQYF | TGTGCCAGCAGCTTGGGGACAGGCTACGAGCAGTACTTC
TRBD1 | - | TRBJ2-7 | TRBV28 | CASSMTGGEQYF | TGTGCCAGCAGCATGACAGGGGGCGAGCAGTACTTC
TRBD2 | - | TRBJ2-3 | TRBV6-5 | CASSYTLAGASVTQYF | TGTGCCAGCAGTTACACCTTAGCGGGAGCCTCAGTGACGCAGTATTTT
- | - | TRBJ2-1 | TRBV7-9 | CASSVGHEQFF | TGTGCCAGCAGCGTGGGGCATGAGCAGTTCTTC
TRBD1 | once | TRBJ1-1 | TRBV30 | CAWTWLTGGRTEAFF | TGTGCCTGGACTTGGCTTACAGGGGGCAGGACTGAAGCTTTCTTT
- | - | TRBJ2-6 | TRBV6-5 | CASTLRVSGANVLTF | TGTGCCAGCACCCTGAGGGTGTCTGGGGCCAACGTCCTGACTTTC
- | - | TRBJ2-7 | TRBV11-2 | CASSLGSSYEQYF | TGTGCCAGCAGCTTAGGTAGTTCCTACGAGCAGTACTTC
- | - | TRBJ2-7 | TRBV5-8 | CASSSRGIWGDAYEQYF | TGTGCCAGCAGCTCCCGGGGGATTTGGGGGGATGCCTACGAGCAGTACTTC
- | - | TRBJ1-1 | TRBV7-2 | CASSLFSGAGYDTEAFF | TGTGCCAGCAGCTTATTTTCAGGGGCAGGATATGACACTGAAGCTTTCTTT
TRBD2 | - | TRBJ2-7 | TRBV29-1 | CSVGRGDSYEQYF | TGCAGCGTGGGTCGGGGGGACTCCTACGAGCAGTACTTC
- | - | TRBJ1-2 | TRBV6-6 | CASSEGLGDGYTF | TGTGCCAGCAGTGAGGGTCTTGGGGATGGCTACACCTTC
TRBD1 | few | TRBJ2-7 | TRBV4-3 | CASSHDRQGASQEQYF | TGCGCCAGCAGCCACGACCGACAGGGGGCCTCTCAAGAGCAGTACTTC
TRBD1 | once | TRBJ2-7 | TRBV28 | CASSLGSTGGHEQYF | TGTGCCAGCAGCCTTGGGTCGACAGGGGGGCACGAGCAGTACTTC
TRBD2 | - | TRBJ2-7 | TRBV11-2 | CASSRRREGYEQYF | TGTGCCAGCAGCAGGAGGCGGGAGGGTTACGAGCAGTACTTC
- | - | TRBJ2-1 | TRBV9 | CASSVAWGYEQFF | TGTGCCAGCAGCGTTGCTTGGGGCTATGAGCAGTTCTTC
TRBD2 | - | TRBJ2-7 | TRBV7-9 | CASSQGLAGVRYEQYF | TGTGCCAGCAGCCAAGGACTAGCGGGAGTCAGGTACGAGCAGTACTTC
TRBD1 | - | TRBJ2-3 | TRBV2 | CASSRTPGTGGTDTQYF | TGTGCCAGCAGTCGTACCCCCGGGACAGGTGGCACAGATACGCAGTATTTT
- | - | TRBJ2-1 | TRBV15 | CATSELKGAYNEQFF | TGTGCCACCAGCGAACTCAAAGGGGCCTACAATGAGCAGTTCTTC
- | - | TRBJ1-4 | TRBV6-5 | CASSYSIRGYEKLFF | TGTGCCAGCAGTTACTCTATAAGGGGCTATGAAAAACTGTTTTTT
- | - | TRBJ1-1 | TRBV5-1 | CASSWGLYTEAFF | TGCGCCAGCAGCTGGGGACTTTACACTGAAGCTTTCTTT
TRBD1 | once | TRBJ1-2 | TRBV18 | CASSPRTGSNYGYTF | TGTGCCAGCTCACCCAGGACAGGGTCTAACTATGGCTACACCTTC
- | - | TRBJ1-5 | TRBV7-9 | CASSQGPQPQHF | TGTGCCAGTTCCCAGGGGCCCCAGCCCCAGCATTTT
TRBD1 | - | TRBJ2-7 | TRBV5-6 | CASSLGSGTGAHEQYF | TGTGCCAGCAGCCTGGGCTCTGGGACAGGGGCCCACGAGCAGTACTTC
TRBD2 | - | TRBJ2-7 | TRBV11-2 | CASSWRTSGAYEQYF | TGTGCCAGCAGCTGGCGGACTAGCGGGGCCTACGAGCAGTACTTC
- | - | TRBJ2-7 | TRBV3-1/TRBV3-2 | CASSQTGLSYEQYF | TGTGCCAGCAGCCAAACAGGGTTGTCCTACGAGCAGTACTTC
- | - | TRBJ2-1 | TRBV6-5 | CASSKEQPANEQFF | TGTGCCAGCAGTAAGGAACAGCCCGCGAATGAGCAGTTCTTC
TRBD1 | - | TRBJ1-1 | TRBV7-9 | CASAPGQGMNTEAFF | TGTGCCAGCGCTCCGGGACAGGGTATGAACACTGAAGCTTTCTTT
- | - | TRBJ1-1 | TRBV23-1 | CASSQKVREAFF | TGCGCCAGCAGTCAAAAAGTTCGGGAAGCTTTCTTT
TRBD1 | - | TRBJ2-2 | TRBV7-2 | CASSLGPGQGGGELFF | TGTGCCAGCAGCTTAGGACCGGGACAGGGAGGCGGGGAGCTGTTTTTT
- | once | TRBJ1-4 | TRBV5-1 | CASSLEFGATNEKLFF | TGCGCCAGCAGCTTGGAGTTCGGGGCAACTAATGAAAAACTGTTTTTT
TRBD1 | - | TRBJ1-2 | TRBV4-1 | CASSLLDRSNDGYTF | TGCGCCAGCAGCCTGTTGGACAGGTCTAACGATGGCTACACCTTC
TRBD1 | - | TRBJ2-5 | TRBV5-1 | CASSRPGTGEETQYF | TGCGCCAGCAGCAGACCGGGGACAGGGGAAGAGACCCAGTACTTC
- | - | TRBJ1-2 | TRBV4-3 | CASSQDGTAHYGYTF | TGCGCCAGCAGCCAAGATGGCACAGCCCACTATGGCTACACCTTC
TRBD1 | - | TRBJ1-6 | TRBV6-6 | CASTRQGVSQNSPLHF | TGTGCCAGCACCCGACAGGGTGTTAGCCAAAATTCACCCCTCCACTTT
TRBD2 | - | TRBJ2-3 | TRBV7-2 | CASSLSIAGGTDTQYF | TGTGCCAGCAGCTTATCAATAGCGGGAGGGACAGATACGCAGTATTTT
- | - | TRBJ1-1 | TRBV2 | CARTVNTEAFF | TGTGCCAGAACAGTGAACACTGAAGCTTTCTTT
- | - | TRBJ1-1 | TRBV14 | CASSQPGMNTEAFF | TGTGCCAGCAGCCAACCAGGCATGAACACTGAAGCTTTCTTT
- | - | TRBJ2-3 | TRBV25-1 | CASSEQGYTDTQYF | TGTGCCAGCAGTGAACAGGGTTACACAGATACGCAGTATTTT
- | - | TRBJ2-1 | TRBV27 | CASSLSLERGQFF | TGTGCCAGCAGTTTGTCTCTTGAACGGGGGCAGTTCTTC
TRBD1 | - | TRBJ1-6 | TRBV5-1 | CASSTGTGSYSPLHF | TGCGCCAGCAGCACAGGGACAGGGAGTTATTCACCCCTCCACTTT
- | - | TRBJ1-1 | TRBV7-2 | CASSPMRTEAFF | TGTGCCAGCAGCCCCATGCGCACTGAAGCTTTCTTT
TRBD2 | - | TRBJ2-3 | TRBV9 | CASSVGSGGAVDTQYF | TGTGCCAGCAGCGTAGGAAGCGGGGGGGCCGTAGATACGCAGTATTTT
- | - | TRBJ2-5 | TRBV5-1 | CASSPSRPQETQYF | TGCGCCAGCAGCCCGTCTAGACCCCAAGAGACCCAGTACTTC
- | - | TRBJ1-6 | TRBV9 | CASSVLTENSPLHF | TGTGCCAGCAGCGTTTTAACAGAGAATTCACCCCTCCACTTT
- | - | TRBJ2-7 | TRBV30 | CAWTVTYEQYF | TGTGCCTGGACGGTAACCTACGAGCAGTACTTC
- | - | TRBJ1-5 | TRBV4-3 | CASSQVRGSNQPQHF | TGCGCCAGCAGCCAAGTAAGGGGGTCCAATCAGCCCCAGCATTTT
TRBD2 | - | TRBJ2-1 | TRBV4-3 | CASSQGRDPGGSYNEQFF | TGCGCCAGCAGCCAAGGCCGGGACCCGGGAGGTTCCTACAATGAGCAGTTCTTC
- | - | TRBJ1-5 | TRBV15 | CATSTVTGSNQPQHF | TGTGCCACCAGCACAGTGACAGGTAGCAATCAGCCCCAGCATTTT
TRBD2 | - | TRBJ2-1 | TRBV24-1 | CATSEGLAGGNEQFF | TGTGCCACCAGTGAGGGACTAGCGGGTGGCAATGAGCAGTTCTTC
- | few | TRBJ2-7 | TRBV4-1 | CASSEGPTLPYEQYF | TGCGCCAGCAGCGAAGGCCCGACACTTCCCTACGAGCAGTACTTC
TRBD1 | - | TRBJ2-7 | TRBV9 | CASSSDGQGPYEQYF | TGTGCCAGCAGCAGTGATGGACAGGGCCCCTACGAGCAGTACTTC
TRBD2 | - | TRBJ2-7 | TRBV4-1 | CASSQAQLAVSYEQYF | TGCGCCAGCAGCCAAGCTCAGCTAGCGGTCTCCTACGAGCAATACTTC
- | few | TRBJ2-7 | TRBV25-1 | CASSVTGWHEQYF | TGTGCCAGCAGCGTCACAGGGTGGCACGAGCAGTACTTC
TRBD1 | - | TRBJ1-3 | TRBV7-9 | CASSYGTGRNTIYF | TGTGCCAGCAGCTACGGGACAGGCAGAAACACCATATATTTT
TRBD2 | - | TRBJ2-7 | TRBV7-2 | CASSLSGLAGEQYF | TGTGCCAGCAGCTTATCGGGACTAGCGGGGGAGCAGTACTTC
TRBD1 | - | TRBJ2-2 | TRBV7-2 | CASGVGDRGRGGGELFF | TGTGCCAGCGGGGTCGGGGACAGGGGGCGAGGGGGCGGGGAGCTGTTTTTT
- | - | TRBJ1-2 | TRBV9 | CASSVGAGEGYTF | TGTGCCAGCAGCGTAGGGGCAGGGGAGGGCTACACCTTC
- | - | TRBJ1-6 | TRBV30 | CAWSVDSNSPLHF | TGTGCCTGGAGTGTAGACAGCAATTCACCCCTCCACTTT